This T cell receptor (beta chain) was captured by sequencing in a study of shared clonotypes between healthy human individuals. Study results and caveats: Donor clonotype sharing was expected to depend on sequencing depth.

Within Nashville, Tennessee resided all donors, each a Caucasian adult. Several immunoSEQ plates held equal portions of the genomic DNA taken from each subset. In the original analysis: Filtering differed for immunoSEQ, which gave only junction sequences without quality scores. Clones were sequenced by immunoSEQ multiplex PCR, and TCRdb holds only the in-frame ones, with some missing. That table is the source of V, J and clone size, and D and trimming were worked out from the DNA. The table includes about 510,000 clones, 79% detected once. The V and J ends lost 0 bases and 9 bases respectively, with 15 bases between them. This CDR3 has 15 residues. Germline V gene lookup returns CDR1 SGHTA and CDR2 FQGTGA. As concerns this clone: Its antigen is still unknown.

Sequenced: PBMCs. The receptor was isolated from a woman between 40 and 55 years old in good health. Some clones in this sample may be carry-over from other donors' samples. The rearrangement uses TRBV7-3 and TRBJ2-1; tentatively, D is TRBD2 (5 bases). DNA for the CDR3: TGTGCCAGCAGCTTAACTAGCGCCCCGGCGGGTGAGCAGTTCTTC. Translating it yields CASSLTSAPAGEQFF.